The clone carrying this TCR beta chain was seen a handful of times. Its antigen is unknown. TCRdb fed the reads into MiXCR, producing one record per CDR3 protein. The sample has 290,000 or so distinct CDR3 sequences, about 9.1% seen once. The sample is drawn from a study of T cell repertoires in cytomegalovirus infection. Study-wide context: Both CMV infection and a matching HLA type were indicated by public TCR beta signatures.

Broader study findings: Based on cumulative public TCR beta family frequency, carriers of CMV plus the relevant HLA were identified. HLA-C-restricted CMV-specific TCR beta clonotypes prevailed in the ex vivo response.

This CDR3 region has 12 residues. Trimming took off 6 bases at V and 8 bases at J, with 11 bases between the two ends. The germline V gene encodes CDR1 SNHLY and CDR2 FYNNEI. V usage is TRBV2 and J usage is TRBJ2-1, with a possible D match to TRBD2 (5 bases). Sequencing was done on a sample of PBMCs. The TCR sequence derives from a human donor in good health (CMV status not recorded). Some clones in this sample may be carry-over from other donors' samples. Here the CDR3 reads CASRELGDEQFF. Written as DNA, the CDR3 is TGTGCCAGCAGGGAACTAGGTGATGAGCAGTTCTTC.